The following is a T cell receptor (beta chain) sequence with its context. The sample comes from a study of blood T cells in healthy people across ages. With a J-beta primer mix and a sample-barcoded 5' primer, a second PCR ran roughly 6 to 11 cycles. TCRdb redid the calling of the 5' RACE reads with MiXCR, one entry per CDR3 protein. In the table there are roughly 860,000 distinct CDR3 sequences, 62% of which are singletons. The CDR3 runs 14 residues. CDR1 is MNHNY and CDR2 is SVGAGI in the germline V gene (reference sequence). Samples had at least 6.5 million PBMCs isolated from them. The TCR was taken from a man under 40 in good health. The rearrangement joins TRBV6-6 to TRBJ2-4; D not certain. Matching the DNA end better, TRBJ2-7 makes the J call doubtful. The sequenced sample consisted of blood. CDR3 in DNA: TGTGCCAGCAGTGCAGCCCCGAGGAACTACGAGCAGTACTTC. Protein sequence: CASSAAPRNYEQYF.